Listed below are T cell receptor beta chains from one sample, sequenced in a study of blood T cell repertoires in COVID-19. Produced via immunoSEQ multiplex PCR; TCRdb's table is partial and in-frame only. This table has 200,000 or so clones, around 80% appearing once. The sequenced material came from peripheral blood. Receptors originate from a human donor with acute or convalescent COVID-19. The donor label of this sample is uncertain. The CDR3 runs from the conserved cysteine through the conserved F or W. A D gene is named only where the DNA matches it firmly.

cdr3_length	v_call	j_call	d_call	cdr3_nt	cdr3_aa
18	TRBV19	TRBJ2-1	TRBD2	TGTGCCAGTAGTATAGGGACGCGACTAGCGGGAGGTAACAATGAGCAGTTCTTC	CASSIGTRLAGGNNEQFF
12	TRBV10-2	TRBJ1-2	.	TGCGCCAGCAGTCCCCGGGACTATGGCTACACCTTC	CASSPRDYGYTF
14	TRBV19	TRBJ1-5	TRBD1	TGTGCCAGTAGTACGACAGGGACAAATCAGCCCCAGCATTTT	CASSTTGTNQPQHF
14	TRBV9	TRBJ2-2	.	TGTGCCAGCAGCAAAGACGGGGGCACCGGGGAGCTGTTTTTT	CASSKDGGTGELFF
16	TRBV6-1	TRBJ2-3	.	TGTGCCAGCAGTGAAGCTCCTATAGCTAGCACAGATACGCAGTATTTT	CASSEAPIASTDTQYF
15	TRBV18	TRBJ2-3	.	TGTGCCAGCTCCCAATCTTCCACTGGCACAGATACGCAGTATTTT	CASSQSSTGTDTQYF
11	TRBV12-3/TRBV12-4	TRBJ2-5	.	TGTGCCAGCAGTTCCACGAGGGCCCAGTACTTC	CASSSTRAQYF
15	TRBV5-5	TRBJ2-5	TRBD2	TGTGCCAGCAGCTTGGCCTCTAGCGGCCAAGAGACCCAGTACTTC	CASSLASSGQETQYF
14	TRBV9	TRBJ2-1	.	TGTGCCAGCAGCCCCGAGGGGACACGCAGTGAGCAGTTCTTC	CASSPEGTRSEQFF
13	TRBV5-1	TRBJ2-7	.	TGCGCCAGCAGCTCAACAGGTGGCAACGAGCAGTACTTC	CASSSTGGNEQYF
17	TRBV10-3	TRBJ2-3	TRBD2	TGTGCCATCAGTGACACTAGCGGGAGGTCTAGCACAGATACGCAGTATTTT	CAISDTSGRSSTDTQYF
14	TRBV5-1	TRBJ2-5	TRBD1	TGCGCCAGCAGCTTGGCGGGGACAGGAGAGACCCAGTACTTC	CASSLAGTGETQYF
14	TRBV4-1	TRBJ1-6	TRBD1	TGCGCCAGCAGCCTGACAGGGTATAATTCACCCCTCCACTTT	CASSLTGYNSPLHF
16	TRBV2	TRBJ1-2	.	TGTGCCAGCAGTGAAGCGCGGGGGCAGGGAGGCTATGGCTACACCTTC	CASSEARGQGGYGYTF
14	TRBV10-3	TRBJ1-5	.	TGTGCCATCGCACCAGGGAATGAGAACCAGCCCCAGCATTTT	CAIAPGNENQPQHF
15	TRBV19	TRBJ2-1	TRBD1	TGTGCCAGTAGTATGAGGGGACAGGTGCACAATGAGCAGTTCTTC	CASSMRGQVHNEQFF
16	TRBV7-3	TRBJ2-4	TRBD2	TGTGCCAGCAGCTTGGGACTAGCGGGAAGTGCGGACATTCAGTACTTC	CASSLGLAGSADIQYF
15	TRBV4-3	TRBJ2-1	.	TGCGCCAGCAGCCAAGAAAGAACAGGGTGGAATGAGCAGTTCTTC	CASSQERTGWNEQFF
12	TRBV5-1	TRBJ2-3	.	TGCGCCAGCAGCTTGGTGGCGGGTACGCAGTATTTT	CASSLVAGTQYF
16	TRBV6-6	TRBJ1-2	TRBD1	TGTGCCAGCAGTTATGTCGCAGGGGGCGCCGGCTATGGCTACACCTTC	CASSYVAGGAGYGYTF
12	TRBV5-6	TRBJ2-7	.	TGTGCCAGCAGCTGGGGGGTGTACGAGCAGTACTTC	CASSWGVYEQYF
17	TRBV4-3	TRBJ1-2	TRBD1	TGCGCCAGCAGCCAAGATCCGACGGCGGGACAGGGGTATGGCTACACCTTC	CASSQDPTAGQGYGYTF
14	TRBV27	TRBJ1-1	TRBD1	TGTGCCAGCAAACGGACAGGGGCGGGCCCTGAAGCTTTCTTT	CASKRTGAGPEAFF
14	TRBV19	TRBJ2-3	TRBD2	TGTGCCAGTAGATCCGGGACTAGCGGGGATACGCAGTATTTT	CASRSGTSGDTQYF
16	TRBV23-1	TRBJ2-1	TRBD1	TGCGCCAGCAGTCAAAGCCCCCGGGACAGGGGAGATGAGCAGTTCTTC	CASSQSPRDRGDEQFF
14	TRBV3-1/TRBV3-2	TRBJ2-2	.	TGTGCCAGCAGCCCGTTGGCAGGGTCCGGGGAGCTGTTTTTT	CASSPLAGSGELFF
14	TRBV9	TRBJ2-1	TRBD2	TGTGCCAGCAGCGCCTCCGGGACTAACTATGAGCAGTTCTTC	CASSASGTNYEQFF